These 19 T cell receptor beta chains share one sample of origin, sequenced in a study of blood T cell repertoires in COVID-19. Generated by immunoSEQ multiplex PCR, the TCRdb table keeps only in-frame clones and is missing some. The sample yields fewer than 350,000 clones, 87% seen once. Sample: PBMCs or T cells enriched from blood (not recorded which). The source of these receptors is a woman aged 40 to 55 who had recovered from COVID-19.

This rearrangement joins TRBV27 to TRBJ2-6, with D uncertain. Germline CDR1 and CDR2: MNHEY and SMNVEV (reference sequence). The ends were cut back, 5 bases at V and 4 bases at J, with 12 bases in the middle. The CDR3 spans 15 residues. The CDR3 DNA reads as TGTGCCAGCAGTCGAACCCCACAGGGGGCCAACGTCCTGACTTTC. This encodes CASSRTPQGANVLTF.

This chain links TRBV5-8 with TRBJ2-3; D gene uncertain. Germline-derived CDR1 and CDR2 are SGHTS and YDEGEE. V dropped 2 bases and J dropped 3 bases, with 13 bases sitting between them. CDR3 size: 15 residues. This CDR3 is CASSLGYGLTDTQYF. The CDR3 DNA is TGTGCCAGCAGCTTAGGCTACGGGTTAACAGATACGCAGTATTTT.

V usage is TRBV28 and J usage is TRBJ2-7; 7 nucleotides align to TRBD1. This CDR3 region has 13 residues. The germline V gene encodes CDR1 MDHEN and CDR2 SYDVKM. Trimming cost V 8 bases and J 1 base; bases outside gene matches: 5. The CDR3 region is CASGLQGSYEQYF. DNA for the CDR3: TGTGCCAGCGGGTTACAGGGGTCCTACGAGCAGTACTTC. The whole variable domain, remainder taken from reference TRBV28 and TRBJ2-7, is DVKVTQSSRYLVKRTGEKVFLECVQDMDHENMFWYRQDPGLGLRLIYFSYDVKMKEKGDIPEGYSVSREKKERFSLILESASTNQTSMYLCASGLQGSYEQYFGPGTRLTVT.

This chain links TRBV18 with TRBJ2-2, with 9 bases aligning to TRBD1. This CDR3 region has 14 residues. CDR1 is KGHSH, CDR2 LQKENI, per germline. V was pared by 5 bases and J by 4 bases, with 2 bases of the junction left unmatched. The DNA of the CDR3 is TGTGCCAGCTCAGTACAGGGGGCCACCGGGGAGCTGTTTTTT. Amino acids: CASSVQGATGELFF.

This clone occurred once. The CDR3 DNA reads TGTGCCAGTAGTACCGGGACAGGGAGCTCCTACGAGCAGTACTTC. Amino acids: CASSTGTGSSYEQYF. The genes are TRBV19 and TRBJ2-7; 9 bases are a match to TRBD1. J was trimmed by 0 bases and V by 4 bases; bases with no gene match: 4. Germline assignment: CDR1 LNHDA and CDR2 SQIVND (reference sequence). CDR3 length: 15 residues.

For the CDR3, the DNA is TGCGCCAGCAGTGAGTCGCCAGGCACAGATACGCAGTATTTT. It encodes CASSESPGTDTQYF. The chain employs TRBV10-1 and TRBJ2-3; no clear D. Trimming cost V 0 bases and J 1 base, with 5 bases left between them. The CDR3 runs to 14 residues. Germline V gives CDR1 WNHNN, CDR2 SYGVQD (reference sequence).

The rearrangement uses TRBV28 and TRBJ1-1; D perhaps matches TRBD1 (5 bases). The CDR3 has 14 amino acids. Germline loops: CDR1 MDHEN, CDR2 SYDVKM. V was shortened by 2 bases and J by 1 base, with 8 bases between the two germline ends. CDR3: CASSLDRGNTEAFF. The CDR3 DNA follows: TGTGCCAGCAGTTTAGACAGAGGGAACACTGAAGCTTTCTTT.

V gene TRBV3-1 (or the pseudogene TRBV3-2) combines with J gene TRBJ1-2; D uncertain. V lost 0 bases and J 8 bases, leaving 7 bases between the germline ends. The CDR3 is 12 residues long. The germline V gene has CDR1 LGHDT and CDR2 YNNKEL (reference sequence). CDR3 protein: CASSQDLGGYTF. The CDR3 DNA reads as TGTGCCAGCAGCCAAGATCTAGGCGGCTACACCTTC.

This clone was counted only a few times. The gene calls are TRBV5-6 and TRBJ1-6; 7 nucleotides align to TRBD1. The CDR3 loop spans 15 amino acids. V dropped 0 bases and J dropped 7; count of bases not matched to a gene: 4. Germline CDR1 reads SGHDT; CDR2 reads YYEEEE. As DNA, the CDR3 is TGTGCCAGCAGCTTGGGAGGGACAGTAAATTCACCCCTCCACTTT. It is translated as CASSLGGTVNSPLHF.

The CDR3 sequence is CASSLGAALNYGYTF. The DNA for the CDR3 is TGCGCCAGCAGCCTTGGGGCAGCCCTTAACTATGGCTACACCTTC. The chain carries TRBV5-1 and TRBJ1-2, with a tentative D call TRBD1 (5 bases). Germline V gene sequence: CDR1 SGHRS, CDR2 YFSETQ. The CDR3 spans 15 residues. V gave up 4 bases and J gave up 1 base, with 14 bases separating them.

The chain joins TRBV10-2 to TRBJ2-3; D may be TRBD2 (6 bases). The germline V gene encodes CDR1 WSHSY and CDR2 SAAADI. This CDR3 has 16 amino acids. V lost 1 base and J 1 base, leaving 12 bases between the germline ends. The CDR3 reads CASSEWRGGGTDTQYF. For the CDR3, the DNA is TGCGCCAGCAGTGAGTGGCGGGGCGGTGGCACAGATACGCAGTATTTT.

J is TRBJ1-1 and V is TRBV11-3; 8 bases align to TRBD1. The CDR3 contains 15 residues. Germline V gene lookup returns CDR1 SGHNT and CDR2 YENEEA. After removal of 5 bases from V and 1 base from J, the junction contained 6 bases not matched to a gene. Written as DNA, the CDR3 is TGTGCCAGCAGCCAAACCGGGACAGGGAACACTGAAGCTTTCTTT. It is translated as CASSQTGTGNTEAFF.

The V call is TRBV19, the J call TRBJ2-5, with 9 bases fitting TRBD2. Germline lookup yields CDR1 LNHDA and CDR2 SQIVND (reference sequence). J gave up 0 bases and V 6 bases, and 11 bases lay outside the gene matches. The CDR3 covers 17 residues. The CDR3 spells CASRGGAGGTYQETQYF. The CDR3 nucleotides are TGTGCCAGTAGGGGGGGCGCGGGAGGGACGTACCAAGAGACCCAGTACTTC.

The chain carries TRBV7-2 and TRBJ2-1; D gene unclear. CDR1 and CDR2 from the germline V gene are SGHTA and FQGNSA. This CDR3 has 13 residues. Trimming took 1 base from V and 6 from J, leaving 7 bases between them. The DNA of the CDR3 is TGTGCCAGCAGCTTAGACTCCCTCAATGAGCAGTTCTTC. This codes for CASSLDSLNEQFF.

The rearrangement uses TRBV5-1 and TRBJ2-3; 12 positions agree with TRBD2. J lost 2 bases, V lost 4 bases, and 2 bases had no gene match. The CDR3 contains 15 residues. CDR1 and CDR2 from the germline V gene are SGHRS and YFSETQ. CDR3 coding DNA: TGCGCCAGCAGCAGGACTAGCGGGGTCACAGATACGCAGTATTTT. Amino acid sequence: CASSRTSGVTDTQYF.

The V call is TRBV28, the J call TRBJ2-1, with D possibly matching TRBD2 (5 bases). Trimming removed 8 bases at V and 0 bases at J, with 8 bases between. The germline V gene has CDR1 MDHEN and CDR2 SYDVKM. The length of the CDR3 is 13 residues. The CDR3 coding sequence is TGTGCCAGCGGGAGAGGCTCCTACAATGAGCAGTTCTTC. Encoded protein: CASGRGSYNEQFF.

This clone has a single count. The chain uses TRBV19 and TRBJ1-2, with 11 bases that match TRBD1. The germline V gene encodes CDR1 LNHDA and CDR2 SQIVND (reference sequence). The ends lost 9 bases at V and 8 bases at J; junction bases unmatched: 11. This CDR3 contains 14 residues. The CDR3 sequence is CASSIPGTGGGYTF. Here the CDR3 DNA reads TGTGCCAGCAGCATTCCCGGGACAGGGGGAGGCTACACCTTC.

The chain joins TRBV7-2 to TRBJ2-3; TRBD2 aligns across 9 bases. Germline lookup yields CDR1 SGHTA and CDR2 FQGNSA. J gave up 6 bases and V 5 bases, and 15 bases lay outside the gene matches. This CDR3 is 17 amino acids long. CDR3 DNA: TGTGCCAGCAGCCCGGCGGGGGGGCGACGGATTTTGGATACGCAGTATTTT. Translated, it gives CASSPAGGRRILDTQYF.

The rearrangement joins TRBV6-2 or TRBV6-3 to TRBJ1-4, with TRBD1 matching 7 bases. This CDR3 comprises 15 residues. V trimming: 4 bases; J trimming: 1 base; junction bases outside the gene matches: 3. Per germline, CDR1 MNHEY and CDR2 SVGEGT. The CDR3 DNA reads as TGTGCCAGCAGTTCGACAGGGATAACTAATGAAAAACTGTTTTTT. Its protein product is CASSSTGITNEKLFF.